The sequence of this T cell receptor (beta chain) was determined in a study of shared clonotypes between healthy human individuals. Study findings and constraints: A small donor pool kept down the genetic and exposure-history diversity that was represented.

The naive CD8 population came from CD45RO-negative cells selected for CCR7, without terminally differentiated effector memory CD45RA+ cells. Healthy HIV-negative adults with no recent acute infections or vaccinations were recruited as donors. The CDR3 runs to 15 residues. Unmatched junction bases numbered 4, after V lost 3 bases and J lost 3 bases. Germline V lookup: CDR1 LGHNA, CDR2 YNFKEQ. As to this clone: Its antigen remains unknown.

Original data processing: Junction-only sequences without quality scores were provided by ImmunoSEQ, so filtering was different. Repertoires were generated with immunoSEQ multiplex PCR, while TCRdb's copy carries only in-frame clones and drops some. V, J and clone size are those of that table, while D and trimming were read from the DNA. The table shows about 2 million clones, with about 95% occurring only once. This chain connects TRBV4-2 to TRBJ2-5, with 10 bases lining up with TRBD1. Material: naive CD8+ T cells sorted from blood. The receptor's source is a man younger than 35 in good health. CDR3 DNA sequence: TGTGCCAGCAGCCATCCCGGGACAGGGGAAGAGACCCAGTACTTC. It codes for CASSHPGTGEETQYF.